A selection of T cell receptor beta chains follows, all from one sample in a study of T cells in Graves' hyperthyroidism and ophthalmopathy. TCRdb re-called the multiplex PCR reads through MiXCR, storing one row per CDR3 protein. The table includes 500,000 to 650,000 distinct CDR3 sequences, around 13% detected once. Sequenced input: blood. These receptors were collected from a woman aged 45-60 years with Graves' ophthalmopathy. Each CDR3 is given with its conserved first and last residue. D genes are given only for firm matches. The size of a clone is reported for some rows only, either as once, few or many, or as a class for expanded clones.

d_call j_call v_call clone_size cdr3_nt cdr3_aa
TRBD1 TRBJ1-1 TRBV18 - TGTGCCAGCTCCCTACAGGGGGCCATGTACACTGAAGCTTTCTTT CASSLQGAMYTEAFF
- TRBJ1-1 TRBV6-2/TRBV6-3 many TGTGCCAGCAGTTACCCCATGAACACTGAAGCTTTCTTT CASSYPMNTEAFF
- TRBJ1-1 TRBV5-5 - TGTGCCAGCAGCGCCCGGAGACAAGTGAACACTGAAGCTTTCTTT CASSARRQVNTEAFF
- TRBJ2-1 TRBV28 many TGTGCCAGCAACCTCCAAAGCTCCTACAATGAGCAGTTCTTC CASNLQSSYNEQFF
TRBD1 TRBJ1-1 TRBV2 many TGTGCCAGCATTCGGGACAGGGAGTCCCTTGAAGCTTTCTTT CASIRDRESLEAFF
- TRBJ2-7 TRBV20-1 - TGCAGTGCTAGTCTAGGCTCCTACGAGCAGTACTTC CSASLGSYEQYF
- TRBJ2-7 TRBV14 few TGTGCCAGCAGCCAAGCCGCGGCGGGGTACGAGCAGTACTTC CASSQAAAGYEQYF
TRBD2 TRBJ2-7 TRBV7-2 many TGTGCCAGCAGGAAGGGACTAGCGGACTACGAGCAGTACTTC CASRKGLADYEQYF
TRBD1 TRBJ1-4 TRBV11-1 - TGTGCCAGCAGCCCAAGGACAGGGGGCTACGCAACTAATGAAAAACTGTTTTTT CASSPRTGGYATNEKLFF
TRBD1 TRBJ1-2 TRBV6-1 few TGTGCCAGCAGTAGACAGGGTTCTAACTATGGCTACACCTTC CASSRQGSNYGYTF
- TRBJ2-7 TRBV5-6 many TGTGCCAGCAGCTCAGACAGTTTCTACGAGCAGTACTTC CASSSDSFYEQYF
TRBD2 TRBJ2-7 TRBV29-1 few TGCAGCGCCGAGACAGGCGGACTAGCGGGAGTGACCTACGAGCAGTACTTC CSAETGGLAGVTYEQYF
TRBD2 TRBJ2-2 TRBV5-1 - TGCGCCAGCAGCTTGGAGGGGGCTACTAGCGGGAGTTACTACACCGGGGAGCTGTTTTTT CASSLEGATSGSYYTGELFF
TRBD1 TRBJ2-2 TRBV7-9 many TGTGCCAGCAGCACCCGGGACAGGGGTAGGACGAACACCGGGGAGCTGTTTTTT CASSTRDRGRTNTGELFF
TRBD1 TRBJ1-1 TRBV11-2 - TGTGCCAGCAGCTTAAACCCCACAGGGGACACTGAAGCTTTCTTT CASSLNPTGDTEAFF
TRBD1 TRBJ2-5 TRBV7-2 many TGTGCCAGCAGCCCTCAGGGACAGACCAAACAAGAGACCCAGTACTTC CASSPQGQTKQETQYF
- TRBJ2-3 TRBV6-1 many TGTGCCAGCAGTTACAGGCTTGGGACAGATACGCAGTATTTT CASSYRLGTDTQYF
TRBD2 TRBJ2-7 TRBV5-1 few TGCGCCAGCAGCTTGGAAGAGGGACTAGCGGGAACCCACGAGCAGTACTTC CASSLEEGLAGTHEQYF
- TRBJ1-1 TRBV6-1 few TGTGCCAGCAGTAATACTGGACTCGAAGCTTTCTTT CASSNTGLEAFF
TRBD2 TRBJ2-7 TRBV7-9 - TGTGCCAGCAGCTCAGAGACTAGCCGAACCTACGAGCAGTACTTC CASSSETSRTYEQYF
- TRBJ2-7 TRBV20-1 many TGCAGTGCTAGAGTCCCGGCGACCTACGAGCAGTACTTC CSARVPATYEQYF
TRBD2 TRBJ2-7 TRBV2 many TGTGCCAGCCTCGTAGCGGGGAGGTACGAGCAGTACTTC CASLVAGRYEQYF
- TRBJ2-2 TRBV6-6 - TGTGCCAGCAGTTTCCCGGGAGCGAGAACCGGGGAGCTGTTTTTT CASSFPGARTGELFF
TRBD2 TRBJ2-7 TRBV6-2/TRBV6-3 few TGTGCCAGCACCCAACTAGCGGGTTCCGAGCAGTACTTC CASTQLAGSEQYF
- TRBJ2-1 TRBV18 many TGTGCCAGCTCACCTAAAAGCGGGCTTTACAATGAGCAGTTCTTC CASSPKSGLYNEQFF
- TRBJ2-2 TRBV18 many TGTGCCAGCAGTCCCCCCGGGGAGCTGTTTTTT CASSPPGELFF
- TRBJ2-5 TRBV28 many TGTGCCAGCAGTTTATTCAGGGGATTGGAGACCCAGTACTTC CASSLFRGLETQYF
TRBD2 TRBJ2-7 TRBV7-2 many TGTGCCAGCAGTCCCGGGAGGACCAGCTCCTACGAGCAGTACTTC CASSPGRTSSYEQYF
TRBD1 TRBJ2-7 TRBV2 many TGTGCCAGCAGCCGGGACAGATCCTACGAGCAGTACTTC CASSRDRSYEQYF